The sequence of this T cell receptor (beta chain) was determined in a study of identical twins. Study-wide points: Cross-sectional statistics, not tracking of the same donors, supported the conclusions. Invariant cells of the MAIT and iNKT types might have partly distorted the zero-insertion analyses. There were fewer insertions in abundant cord blood beta clonotypes, but memory repertoires showed no such pattern.

About this clonotype itself: What it recognizes is unknown.

TCRdb re-called the 5' RACE reads through MiXCR, storing one row per CDR3 protein. Of 1.5 million to 2 million distinct CDR3 sequences in the sample, about 32% were seen once. The germline gives CDR1 MGHDK, CDR2 SYGVNS. The CDR3 loop spans 13 amino acids. V was pared by 5 bases and J by 3 bases, with 10 bases between. This TCR came from a newborn girl in good health. The sequenced material came from cord blood. The chain uses TRBV25-1 and TRBJ1-2, with D perhaps TRBD1 (5 bases). This chain's CDR3 is CASSRKGYYGYTF. CDR3 DNA sequence: TGTGCCAGCAGTCGCAAGGGGTACTATGGCTACACCTTC.